What follows are 7 T cell receptor beta chains derived from one specimen sequenced in a study of OX40 agonist ivuxolimab in advanced cancers. Some clones are missing from TCRdb's copy, which holds only in-frame ones; the method was immunoSEQ multiplex PCR. The sample yields about 39,000 clones, roughly 92% seen once. The sequenced sample was CD4+ or CD8+ T cells sorted from blood, obtained in a trial of the OX40 agonist ivuxolimab. The receptors shown here come from an adult with an advanced solid tumor such as melanoma, head and neck, liver or kidney cancer.

CDR3 residues: CASSIGAPLRTDTQYF. In nucleotides, the CDR3 is TGTGCCAGTAGTATAGGAGCCCCACTACGCACAGATACGCAGTATTTT. This rearrangement joins TRBV19 to TRBJ2-3; D not resolved. V lost 1 base to trimming and J lost 1 base, with 12 bases between them. CDR1 and CDR2 (germline): LNHDA, SQIVND (reference sequence). This CDR3 has 16 amino acids. Together with reference TRBV19 and TRBJ2-3, the CDR3 gives the full variable domain: DGGITQSPKYLFRKEGQNVTLSCEQNLNHDAMYWYRQDPGQGLRLIYYSQIVNDFQKGDIAEGYSVSREKKESFPLTVTSAQKNPTAFYLCASSIGAPLRTDTQYFGPGTRLTVL.

This clone came up once. This rearrangement joins TRBV6-5 to TRBJ2-7; 13 nucleotides line up with TRBD2. Germline V gene sequence: CDR1 MNHEY, CDR2 SVGAGI. The trim removed 2 bases at V and 4 bases at J, leaving 2 bases unmatched. CDR3 length equals 15 residues. The CDR3 DNA follows: TGTGCCAGCAGTTACGAACTAGCGGGAGGGTACGAGCAGTACTTC. Translating it yields CASSYELAGGYEQYF.

The chain is built from TRBV19 and TRBJ1-1; D might be TRBD1 (5 bases). CDR3 length equals 15 residues. CDR1 is LNHDA, CDR2 SQIVND, per germline (reference sequence). V lost 5 bases and J lost 3, with 16 bases in between. CDR3 in amino acids: CASSPPGLGYTEAFF. CDR3 bases: TGTGCCAGTAGTCCCCCAGGGTTGGGGTACACTGAAGCTTTCTTT.

The genes are TRBV4-3 and TRBJ2-7; 9 bases are shared with TRBD1. Germline CDR1 reads LGHNA; CDR2 reads YSLEER. The CDR3 length is 13 residues. V gave up 4 bases and J gave up 5 bases; unmatched junction bases: 3. The DNA for the CDR3 is TGCGCCAGCAGCCGGACAGGGGACCACGAGCAGTACTTC. This translates into CASSRTGDHEQYF.

The chain has TRBV28 and TRBJ1-2; D perhaps matches TRBD1 (6 bases). The CDR3 is 14 residues long. The germline gives CDR1 MDHEN, CDR2 SYDVKM. Trimming pared 6 bases from V and 4 bases from J, leaving 15 bases between. As DNA, the CDR3 is TGTGCCAGCAGCCTCAGGGGAGAACTCTATGGCTACACCTTC. Translating it yields CASSLRGELYGYTF.

This clone was seen just once. The chain recombines TRBV6-5 with TRBJ2-1, with D perhaps TRBD2 (5 bases). The V end was cut by 4 bases, the J end by 10 bases, with 11 bases between. The CDR3 loop spans 12 amino acids. Germline V CDR1 and CDR2: MNHEY, SVGAGI. The DNA for the CDR3 is TGTGCCAGCAGTTCTAGGGAGCACGAGCAGTTCTTC. The encoded protein is CASSSREHEQFF.

The rearrangement joins TRBV7-8 to TRBJ2-1, with a weak D call TRBD2 (5 bases). The ends were cut back, 1 base at V and 2 bases at J, with 18 bases in the middle. CDR3 size: 18 residues. Germline CDR1 is SGHVS and CDR2 is FQNEAQ. CDR3 coding DNA: TGTGCCAGCAGCTTAGATCCCGAATTTGGGAGCACCTACAATGAGCAGTTCTTC. This sequence encodes CASSLDPEFGSTYNEQFF.